These 14 T cell receptor beta chains were all obtained from the same sample, sequenced in a study of somatic mutations in cytotoxic T cells in rheumatoid arthritis. Data came from immunoSEQ multiplex PCR; TCRdb stores just in-frame clones and leaves some out. The repertoire holds approximately 14,000 clones, with around 70% as singletons. Sequencing was done on a sample of CD8+ T cells sorted from blood. The receptors originated from an adult with rheumatoid arthritis.

This chain links TRBV9 with TRBJ1-4; D is uncertain. Trimming removed 3 bases from V and 8 bases from J, with 11 bases in between. The germline gives CDR1 SGDLS, CDR2 YYNGEE. The CDR3 sequence is 13 residues long. The DNA of the CDR3 is TGTGCCAGCAGCGGAACGGTCGGGGAAAAACTGTTTTTT. Protein product: CASSGTVGEKLFF. The full variable domain, rest sourced from reference TRBV9 and TRBJ1-4, is DSGVTQTPKHLITATGQRVTLRCSPRSGDLSVYWYQQSLDQGLQFLIQYYNGEERAKGNILERFSAQQFPDLHSELNLSSLELGDSALYFCASSGTVGEKLFFGSGTQLSVL.

This clone was observed a single time. V gene TRBV5-6 combines with J gene TRBJ2-1; 7 bases match TRBD1. V lost 3 bases, J lost 5 bases, and 5 bases stayed unmatched. CDR1 and CDR2 from the germline V gene are SGHDT and YYEEEE. The CDR3 is 14 residues long. The CDR3 loop is CASSWSTGDNEQFF. Written as DNA, the CDR3 is TGTGCCAGCAGCTGGTCCACAGGGGACAATGAGCAGTTCTTC.

This chain joins TRBV9 and TRBJ1-5; 7 bases are a match to TRBD1. The CDR3 extends over 13 amino acids. Trimming removed 2 bases from V and 5 bases from J; junction bases left unmatched: 1. Per the germline V gene, CDR1 is SGDLS and CDR2 is YYNGEE. The CDR3 nucleotides read TGTGCCAGCAGCGTGCAGGGGGATCAGCCCCAGCATTTT. Its translation is CASSVQGDQPQHF. Together with reference TRBV9 and TRBJ1-5, the CDR3 gives the full variable domain: DSGVTQTPKHLITATGQRVTLRCSPRSGDLSVYWYQQSLDQGLQFLIQYYNGEERAKGNILERFSAQQFPDLHSELNLSSLELGDSALYFCASSVQGDQPQHFGDGTRLSIL.

This chain connects TRBV28 to TRBJ1-2; TRBD1 aligns across 11 bases. The germline CDR1 and CDR2 sequences are MDHEN and SYDVKM. The V and J ends lost 6 bases and 4 bases, in that order; junction bases with no gene match: 4. The CDR3 covers 14 residues. The CDR3 DNA sequence: TGTGCCAGCAGCGTGGACAGGGGGCCCTATGGCTACACCTTC. It is translated as CASSVDRGPYGYTF.

The V gene is TRBV28, the J gene TRBJ2-3, with 11 bases matching TRBD2. The junction had 16 bases not matched to a gene; V was cut back by 2 bases and J by 3 bases. Germline V lookup: CDR1 MDHEN, CDR2 SYDVKM. The length of the CDR3 is 20 residues. The CDR3 reads CASSLVGSGGAESGTDTQYF. The CDR3 nucleotides are TGTGCCAGCAGTTTAGTTGGTAGCGGGGGGGCGGAGAGTGGAACAGATACGCAGTATTTT.

The V and J genes are TRBV28 and TRBJ2-7; D is perhaps TRBD2 (6 bases). Deletions cut 7 bases from V and 3 bases from J, with 16 bases between. The CDR3 runs 14 residues. Germline CDR1 is MDHEN and CDR2 is SYDVKM. CDR3 loop: CASTLGTLHYEQYF. The CDR3 bases are TGTGCCAGCACCCTCGGGACTCTCCACTACGAGCAGTACTTC.

The chain carries TRBV18 and TRBJ2-3, with 10 bases matching TRBD2. J lost 0 bases, V lost 7 bases, and 1 base had no gene match. Looked up from germline, CDR1 is KGHSH and CDR2 is LQKENI. CDR3 size: 14 residues. CDR3 DNA sequence: TGTGCCAGCTTGACTAGCGGGAGCACAGATACGCAGTATTTT. It codes for CASLTSGSTDTQYF.

The chain is built from TRBV27 and TRBJ2-2; possible D gene TRBD1, 6 bases. Trimming pared 6 bases from V and 0 bases from J, leaving 11 bases between. Germline V lookup: CDR1 MNHEY, CDR2 SMNVEV (reference sequence). The CDR3 is 15 amino acids. DNA for the CDR3: TGTGCCAGCAGCCCGACAGGTTCGAACACCGGGGAGCTGTTTTTT. Its protein is CASSPTGSNTGELFF.

This sequence joins TRBV7-9 and TRBJ1-2; D gene unclear. Germline V lookup: CDR1 SEHNR, CDR2 FQNEAQ (reference sequence). The CDR3 has 17 residues. The V end was cut by 5 bases, the J end by 0 bases, with 19 bases between. The DNA of the CDR3 is TGTGCCAGCAGCATTCTAAAAGGGCAGACGTCTAACTATGGCTACACCTTC. Its translation: CASSILKGQTSNYGYTF.

This chain uses TRBV9 with TRBJ1-4; TRBD1 might be the D (5 bases). Germline lookup yields CDR1 SGDLS and CDR2 YYNGEE. V was shortened by 4 bases and J by 8 bases, with 18 bases between the two germline ends. The CDR3 runs 15 residues. In DNA form, the CDR3 reads TGTGCCAGCAGCCCCAGGGTCAGCGGAGGCGAAAAACTGTTTTTT. Translated, it gives CASSPRVSGGEKLFF.

The V and J genes are TRBV27 and TRBJ2-1, with 7 bases matching TRBD2. Germline V gene data show CDR1 as MNHEY and CDR2 as SMNVEV (reference sequence). The CDR3 consists of 17 residues. V was pared by 4 bases and J by 8 bases, with 17 bases of the junction left unmatched. CDR3 nucleotide sequence: TGTGCCAGCAGTTCCGACATTAGCGGGCACCCCAAGGATGAGCAGTTCTTC. It codes for CASSSDISGHPKDEQFF.

J is TRBJ1-1 and V is TRBV30; no definite D call. The CDR3 covers 13 residues. Deletions cut 5 bases from V and 1 base from J, with 11 bases between. Germline V CDR1 and CDR2: GTSNPN, SVGIG (reference sequence). In DNA form, the CDR3 reads TGTGCCTGGGGGCTCCTGGAGAACACTGAAGCTTTCTTT. Protein sequence: CAWGLLENTEAFF.

V is TRBV25-1 and J is TRBJ2-7; possibly TRBD1 for D (6 bases). This CDR3 contains 14 residues. Germline V gene data show CDR1 as MGHDK and CDR2 as SYGVNS. The germline V and J ends were trimmed by 2 bases and 3 bases, with 11 bases remaining between them. The CDR3 coding sequence is TGTGCCAGCAGTGAAAGGGGGTGGGGCTACGAGCAGTACTTC. Its translation: CASSERGWGYEQYF.

The CDR3 nucleotides read TGTGCCAGTAAAATGACAGGAATCGCCTACGAGCAGTACTTC. It codes for CASKMTGIAYEQYF. V usage is TRBV19 and J usage is TRBJ2-7; D perhaps matches TRBD1 (6 bases). V was shortened by 7 bases and J by 2 bases, with 15 bases between the two germline ends. The CDR3 has 14 amino acids. CDR1 is LNHDA, CDR2 SQIVND, per germline (reference sequence).